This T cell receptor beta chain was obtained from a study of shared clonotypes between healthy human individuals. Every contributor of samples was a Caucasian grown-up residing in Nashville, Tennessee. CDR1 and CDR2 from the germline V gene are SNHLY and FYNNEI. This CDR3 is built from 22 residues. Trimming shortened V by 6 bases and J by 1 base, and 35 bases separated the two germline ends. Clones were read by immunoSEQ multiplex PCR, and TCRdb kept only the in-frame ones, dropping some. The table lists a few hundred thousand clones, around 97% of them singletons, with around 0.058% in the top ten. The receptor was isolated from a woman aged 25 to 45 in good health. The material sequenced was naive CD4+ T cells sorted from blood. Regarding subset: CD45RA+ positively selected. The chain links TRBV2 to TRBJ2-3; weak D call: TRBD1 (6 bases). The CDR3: CASSEPPLQGGRRDTRTDTQYF. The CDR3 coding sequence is TGTGCCAGCAGCGAACCCCCCCTACAGGGTGGGCGCCGGGACACCCGCACAGATACGCAGTATTTT. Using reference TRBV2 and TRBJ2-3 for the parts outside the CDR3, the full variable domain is EPEVTQTPSHQVTQMGQEVILRCVPISNHLYFYWYRQILGQKVEFLVSFYNNEISEKSEIFDDQFSVERPDGSNFTLKIRSTKLEDSAMYFCASSEPPLQGGRRDTRTDTQYFGPGTRLTVL.